This is a list of T cell receptor beta chains from one sample in a study of long-term antiretroviral therapy in people with HIV. Produced via immunoSEQ multiplex PCR; TCRdb's table is partial and in-frame only. The repertoire holds roughly 29,000 clones, with around 95% as singletons. The specimen comprised unsorted PBMCs, sampled 5.3 years after starting antiretroviral therapy. These receptors all stem from a man aged 50-59 years with HIV. The CDR3 runs from the conserved cysteine through the conserved F or W.

CDR3: CASSWGQPKDGNTIYF; J: TRBJ1-3; V: TRBV27
CDR3: CASSLGSLTSEAFF; J: TRBJ1-1; V: TRBV5-6
CDR3: CASSQEFEGTYEQYF; J: TRBJ2-7; V: TRBV4-1
CDR3: CASSYSLQGTGNTIYF; J: TRBJ1-3; V: TRBV6-5
CDR3: CASSLATGGTDTQYF; J: TRBJ2-3; V: TRBV5-1
CDR3: CASSLIAGGRNTGELFF; J: TRBJ2-2; V: TRBV7-3
CDR3: CASSQDTATGELFF; J: TRBJ2-2; V: TRBV4-3
CDR3: CASSDRGVDEQYF; J: TRBJ2-7; V: TRBV6-5
CDR3: CASSYPGGGGYEKLFF; J: TRBJ1-4; V: TRBV6-6
CDR3: CSARAGTQYF; J: TRBJ2-3; V: TRBV20-1
CDR3: CASSPDRGQTQYF; J: TRBJ2-3; V: TRBV7-2
CDR3: CASSLVGDRGYEQYF; J: TRBJ2-7; V: TRBV11-2
CDR3: CASSLGQGLGYTF; J: TRBJ1-2; V: TRBV28
CDR3: CASSQVGGGAYSYEQYF; J: TRBJ2-7; V: TRBV4-1
CDR3: CASSLGQGAVEQYF; J: TRBJ2-7; V: TRBV10-2
CDR3: CASSEISRNRAFF; J: TRBJ1-1; V: TRBV6-1
CDR3: CAWGHGNTIYF; J: TRBJ1-3; V: TRBV30
CDR3: CAGSGTSGGKRYF; J: TRBJ2-3; V: TRBV2
CDR3: CASSSNEQYF; J: TRBJ2-7; V: TRBV5-5
CDR3: CASSLADGNTEAFF; J: TRBJ1-1; V: TRBV5-8
CDR3: CASSYAREQPQHF; J: TRBJ1-5; V: TRBV6-5
CDR3: CASSYGDRYEQYF; J: TRBJ2-7; V: TRBV6-5
CDR3: CASSATRTGHNYGYTF; J: TRBJ1-2; V: TRBV27
CDR3: CASSEGLHTDTQYF; J: TRBJ2-3; V: TRBV6-4
CDR3: CASRWTGGELFF; J: TRBJ2-2; V: TRBV6-6
CDR3: CASSLGAGGHSSYEQYF; J: TRBJ2-7; V: TRBV5-6
CDR3: CASSARSRTGGSTDTQYF; J: TRBJ2-3; V: TRBV6-1
CDR3: CASSQRGADTQYF; J: TRBJ2-3; V: TRBV4-3
CDR3: CASSSRTGGTTDTQYF; J: TRBJ2-3; V: TRBV7-8
CDR3: CASRRRQGQGEQYF; J: TRBJ2-7; V: TRBV6-5
CDR3: CAIPLTGGAGGYGYTF; J: TRBJ1-2; V: TRBV28
CDR3: CASSPRTGTTNEKLFF; J: TRBJ1-4; V: TRBV9
CDR3: CASSLAEGTGGYGYTF; J: TRBJ1-2; V: TRBV7-9
CDR3: CASAWAGGIYEQYF; J: TRBJ2-7; V: TRBV6-5
CDR3: CASSVVGASSPYEQYF; J: TRBJ2-7; V: TRBV9
CDR3: CASSLGYRRSGSGELFF; J: TRBJ2-2; V: TRBV5-4
CDR3: CASSLASGGATDTQYF; J: TRBJ2-3; V: TRBV4-1
CDR3: CASGLPGQGLFSGANVLTF; J: TRBJ2-6; V: TRBV27
CDR3: CASSVLAGYTDTQYF; J: TRBJ2-3; V: TRBV2
CDR3: CASSFRYDNEQFF; J: TRBJ2-1; V: TRBV5-1
CDR3: CASSVEMGAHTEAFF; J: TRBJ1-1; V: TRBV9
CDR3: CASSSTGDGEQYF; J: TRBJ2-7; V: TRBV5-6
CDR3: CASSLSRYGYTF; J: TRBJ1-2; V: TRBV28
CDR3: CASSFPETGGSGANVLTF; J: TRBJ2-6; V: TRBV7-9
CDR3: CASSPGTGRTEAFF; J: TRBJ1-1; V: TRBV9
CDR3: CASSLRYNEQFF; J: TRBJ2-1; V: TRBV7-9
CDR3: CASSLGNGYGYTF; J: TRBJ1-2; V: TRBV7-3
CDR3: CASSPPGQGTGEQYF; J: TRBJ2-7; V: TRBV27
CDR3: CASSEYRQRNEKLFF; J: TRBJ1-4; V: TRBV6-1
CDR3: CASSVAGTGNEKLFF; J: TRBJ1-4; V: TRBV9
CDR3: CASRGDSKGYGYTF; J: TRBJ1-2; V: TRBV2
CDR3: CASSPWTDMNTEAFF; J: TRBJ1-1; V: TRBV6-5
CDR3: CSVEEPQSRGYTF; J: TRBJ1-2; V: TRBV29-1
CDR3: CASSLDYRHSGANVLTF; J: TRBJ2-6; V: TRBV5-1
CDR3: CASSLRQGGSGYTF; J: TRBJ1-2; V: TRBV5-5
CDR3: CASSLGTGDSPLHF; J: TRBJ1-6; V: TRBV6-6